The next 32 T cell receptor beta chains were all read from a single sample in a study of blood T cell repertoires in COVID-19. The protocol was immunoSEQ multiplex PCR, while the TCRdb copy is restricted to in-frame clones and leaves out a portion. The profile covers 250,000 or so clones, with 88% appearing a single time and 0.99% taken by the ten largest. Sequencing was done on a sample of peripheral blood. Receptor source: a woman aged 40-49 years who had recovered from COVID-19.

The J gene is TRBJ2-1, the V gene TRBV10-3; 10 bases line up with TRBD2. The CDR3 has 16 residues. Germline-derived CDR1 and CDR2 are ENHRY and SYGVKD. V was clipped by 6 bases and J by 5 bases; unmatched bases: 10. The CDR3 DNA reads as TGTGCCATCAGGGGATCCGGGACTAGCGTTAACAATGAGCAGTTCTTC. Translation gives CAIRGSGTSVNNEQFF.

The rearrangement joins TRBV6-5 to TRBJ1-3; D may be TRBD1 (5 bases). The CDR3 totals 12 residues. Trimming removed 4 bases from V and 9 bases from J, with 10 bases in between. Germline V CDR1 and CDR2: MNHEY, SVGAGI. The CDR3 loop is CASSSAGGTIYF. DNA of the CDR3: TGTGCCAGCAGTTCCGCCGGGGGCACCATATATTTT.

This chain links TRBV5-4 with TRBJ2-7; 7 nucleotides agree with TRBD2. Germline V gives CDR1 SGHNT, CDR2 YYREEE (reference sequence). V shed 4 bases and J 7 bases; nucleotides not matched to a gene: 14. The CDR3 has 15 amino acids. CDR3 amino acids: CASSPQRLAPREQYF. The CDR3 DNA is TGTGCCAGCAGCCCACAGCGACTAGCCCCTCGGGAGCAGTACTTC.

The chain carries TRBV29-1 and TRBJ1-2; TRBD1 matches at 7 bases. CDR3 length: 12 amino acids. V lost 7 bases to trimming and J lost 4 bases; unmatched junction nucleotides: 6. The germline V gene encodes CDR1 SQVTM and CDR2 ANQGSEA. The CDR3 bases are TGCAGCGCCCACAGGGGAGGCTATGGCTACACCTTC. It translates to CSAHRGGYGYTF.

The chain couples TRBV7-9 to TRBJ2-1; 10 bases match TRBD2. V lost 0 bases to trimming and J lost 7 bases; unmatched junction nucleotides: 12. Germline V gene lookup returns CDR1 SEHNR and CDR2 FQNEAQ (reference sequence). There are 18 residues in the CDR3. CDR3: CASSLAAPSGSSRNEQFF. CDR3 coding DNA: TGTGCCAGCAGCTTAGCGGCCCCTAGCGGGAGTTCGCGGAATGAGCAGTTCTTC.

The chain carries TRBV5-1 and TRBJ2-7, with D possibly TRBD1 on 5 matching bases. The CDR3 extends over 15 amino acids. The ends were cut back, 0 bases at V and 5 bases at J, with 15 bases in the middle. Per germline, CDR1 SGHRS and CDR2 YFSETQ. CDR3: CASSLEAQGFDEQYF. CDR3 nucleotide sequence: TGCGCCAGCAGCTTGGAGGCTCAGGGATTCGACGAGCAGTACTTC.

This clone was seen a few times. CDR3 in amino acids: CASSLPGPQGMNTEAFF. CDR3 sequence (DNA): TGTGCCAGCAGCTTGCCCGGGCCACAGGGAATGAACACTGAAGCTTTCTTT. J is TRBJ1-1 and V is TRBV5-6, with TRBD1 as a possible D gene (6 bases). Germline V CDR1 and CDR2: SGHDT, YYEEEE. The ends were cut back, 1 base at V and 0 bases at J, with 16 bases in the middle. The CDR3 totals 17 residues.

The table lists this clone with a count of one. V usage is TRBV6-5 and J usage is TRBJ1-5; 8 bases match TRBD1. The ends lost 0 bases at V and 7 bases at J; junction bases unmatched: 2. Germline V gives CDR1 MNHEY, CDR2 SVGAGI. The CDR3 totals 14 residues. The CDR3 reads CASSYSTGVQPQHF. Written as DNA, the CDR3 is TGTGCCAGCAGTTACTCGACAGGGGTCCAGCCCCAGCATTTT.

The chain recombines TRBV20-1 with TRBJ2-1; 10 positions match TRBD2. CDR1 and CDR2 from the germline V gene are DFQATT and SNEGSKA (reference sequence). This CDR3 is 16 amino acids long. V lost 3 bases and J lost 0; bases outside the gene matches: 5. The CDR3 nucleotides are TGCAGTGCTAGTGTGGCTAGCGGGAGCTCCTACAATGAGCAGTTCTTC. Translating gives CSASVASGSSYNEQFF.

V usage is TRBV6-6 and J usage is TRBJ2-7; tentative D call: TRBD2 (6 bases). Germline V gives CDR1 MNHNY, CDR2 SVGAGI (reference sequence). This CDR3 contains 12 residues. V shed 6 bases and J shed 9 bases, with 15 bases lying between them. The CDR3 coding sequence is TGTGCCAGCAGCCCCGGGAGTACGGGGCAGTACGTC. This codes for CASSPGSTGQYV.

The chain recombines TRBV6-5 with TRBJ1-2; TRBD1 matches at 9 bases. CDR3 length: 15 amino acids. V was clipped by 4 bases and J by 5 bases; unmatched bases: 8. Germline-derived CDR1 and CDR2 are MNHEY and SVGAGI. The CDR3: CASSLSSTGGYGYTF. The CDR3 region has the DNA TGTGCCAGCAGTTTATCGTCGACAGGGGGTTATGGCTACACCTTC.

The rearrangement links TRBV24-1 to TRBJ1-2; 7 nucleotides agree with TRBD1. Germline V CDR1 and CDR2: KGHDR, SFDVKD. J lost 8 bases, V lost 2 bases, and 13 bases had no gene match. The CDR3 is 16 amino acids. The CDR3 bases are TGTGCCACCAGTGATTCAGGGCTACAGGGGATTCAAGGCTACACCTTC. Translation: CATSDSGLQGIQGYTF.

The V and J genes are TRBV19 and TRBJ2-7, with 7 bases aligning to TRBD2. CDR1 is LNHDA, CDR2 SQIVND, per germline (reference sequence). This CDR3 has 12 amino acids. With V trimmed by 10 bases and J by 3 bases, 6 bases remained unmatched. CDR3 sequence: CATGGGGYEQYF. The CDR3 nucleotides read TGTGCCACTGGGGGGGGAGGCTACGAGCAGTACTTC.

The chain is built from TRBV6-1 and TRBJ2-3, with D possibly TRBD2 on 6 matching bases. Trimming shortened V by 4 bases and J by 4 bases, and 12 bases separated the two germline ends. The germline V gene has CDR1 MNHNS and CDR2 SASEGT. CDR3 length equals 14 residues. The chain's CDR3 is CASSAAGRADTQYF. The CDR3 DNA follows: TGTGCCAGCAGTGCGGCGGGAAGGGCAGATACGCAGTATTTT.

The chain recombines TRBV5-5 with TRBJ2-3; D possibly corresponds to TRBD2 (6 bases). V was shortened by 1 base and J by 6 bases, with 18 bases between the two germline ends. CDR1 SGHKS and CDR2 YYEKEE come from the germline V gene (reference sequence). The CDR3 is 16 amino acids. The CDR3 sequence: CASSLRGTTLGDTQYF. Here the CDR3 DNA reads TGTGCCAGCAGCTTGCGCGGGACCACCTTGGGGGATACGCAGTATTTT.

The genes are TRBV7-3 and TRBJ2-7, with 7 bases identical to TRBD2. The germline gives CDR1 SGHTA, CDR2 FQGTGA. With 2 bases clipped from V and 2 bases from J, the junction kept 6 bases outside the gene matches. The CDR3 is 15 amino acids. As DNA, the CDR3 is TGTGCCAGCAGCTTATCGGGAGCGGGAACCTACGAGCAGTACTTC. It yields the protein CASSLSGAGTYEQYF. The full variable domain, its missing parts supplied by reference TRBV7-3 and TRBJ2-7, is GAGVSQTPSNKVTEKGKYVELRCDPISGHTALYWYRQSLGQGPEFLIYFQGTGAADDSGLPNDRFFAVRPEGSVSTLKIQRTERGDSAVYLCASSLSGAGTYEQYFGPGTRLTVT.

The J gene is TRBJ1-6, the V gene TRBV19, with D maybe TRBD1 (5 bases). Trimming removed 6 bases from V and 9 bases from J, with 18 bases in between. In germline, CDR1 is LNHDA, CDR2 SQIVND (reference sequence). This CDR3 contains 15 residues. Here the CDR3 DNA reads TGTGCCAGTAGGGAGGACACTAGGGGAGGTTCACCCCTCCACTTT. Translation: CASREDTRGGSPLHF.

This sequence joins TRBV3-1 (or the pseudogene TRBV3-2) and TRBJ1-2; weak D call: TRBD1 (5 bases). There are 13 residues in the CDR3. From germline, CDR1 is LGHDT and CDR2 YNNKEL (reference sequence). With 2 bases removed from V and 5 bases from J, the gap between germline ends came to 9 bases. CDR3 loop: CASSQQGRYGYTF. For the CDR3, the DNA is TGTGCCAGCAGCCAACAGGGTCGGTATGGCTACACCTTC.

This clone occurred once. The chain combines TRBV7-2 with TRBJ2-2; a weak D match, TRBD1 (5 bases). Germline-derived CDR1 and CDR2 are SGHTA and FQGNSA. CDR3 length equals 13 residues. V was trimmed by 5 bases and J by 7 bases, leaving 11 bases between them. CDR3 sequence: CASSTWGGGELFF. DNA of the CDR3: TGTGCCAGCAGCACATGGGGCGGCGGGGAGCTGTTTTTT.

The chain combines TRBV18 with TRBJ2-7; 10 bases fit TRBD1. V dropped 3 bases and J dropped 7; count of bases not matched to a gene: 9. Germline V lookup: CDR1 KGHSH, CDR2 LQKENI. This CDR3 is built from 15 residues. CDR3 DNA: TGTGCCAGCTCACCCCCCCGGGACAGGGGTTGGGAGCAGTACTTC. This sequence encodes CASSPPRDRGWEQYF.

This chain links TRBV19 with TRBJ1-1; 7 nucleotides agree with TRBD1. The CDR3 has 14 residues. Unmatched junction bases numbered 6, after V lost 6 bases and J lost 2 bases. The germline V gene has CDR1 LNHDA and CDR2 SQIVND (reference sequence). CDR3 DNA sequence: TGTGCCAGTAGCCCCCAGGGGGGCAACACTGAAGCTTTCTTT. Protein: CASSPQGGNTEAFF.

This clone has just one count. The chain uses TRBV7-8 and TRBJ2-1, with 14 bases identical to TRBD2. With 2 bases clipped from V and 4 bases from J, the junction kept 4 bases outside the gene matches. Per germline, CDR1 SGHVS and CDR2 FQNEAQ. This CDR3 comprises 17 residues. CDR3 sequence (DNA): TGTGCCAGCAGCTTAATGGGACTAGCGGGGGCATACAATGAGCAGTTCTTC. This translates into CASSLMGLAGAYNEQFF. Based on the CDR3 plus reference TRBV7-8 and TRBJ2-1, the full variable domain is GAGVSQSPRYKVAKRGQDVALRCDPISGHVSLFWYQQALGQGPEFLTYFQNEAQLDKSGLPSDRFFAERPEGSVSTLKIQRTQQEDSAVYLCASSLMGLAGAYNEQFFGPGTRLTVL.

The chain joins TRBV6-1 to TRBJ1-1; no firm D call. V lost 3 bases to trimming and J lost 0 bases, with 11 bases between them. From germline, CDR1 is MNHNS and CDR2 SASEGT. The CDR3 spans 15 residues. In nucleotides, the CDR3 is TGTGCCAGCAGTGACGCGCGGTGGATGAACACTGAAGCTTTCTTT. This sequence encodes CASSDARWMNTEAFF.

This clone was detected once. The V call is TRBV30, the J call TRBJ2-3, with D perhaps TRBD2 (5 bases). V shed 3 bases and J shed 7 bases, with 11 bases lying between them. The CDR3 sequence is 12 residues long. Germline CDR1 and CDR2: GTSNPN and SVGIG (reference sequence). The chain's CDR3 is CAWSAGPNTQYF. The CDR3 region has the DNA TGTGCCTGGAGCGCGGGTCCGAATACGCAGTATTTT.

This chain links TRBV7-3 with TRBJ2-7, with 9 nucleotides matching TRBD2. The V gene end was trimmed by 5 bases and the J gene end by 3 bases; junction bases not matched to a gene: 11. CDR1 and CDR2 from the germline V gene are SGHTA and FQGTGA. The length of the CDR3 is 16 residues. As DNA, the CDR3 is TGTGCCAGCAGCCCGCGGGCCGCTAGCGGGATCTACGAGCAGTACTTC. Protein product: CASSPRAASGIYEQYF.

The chain couples TRBV7-3 to TRBJ2-1; D perhaps matches TRBD2 (5 bases). CDR1 and CDR2 (germline): SGHTA, FQGTGA. The length of the CDR3 is 15 residues. With 1 base removed from V and 10 bases from J, the gap between germline ends came to 17 bases. This CDR3 reads CASSLNAGLWEEQFF. Here the CDR3 DNA reads TGTGCCAGCAGCTTAAACGCAGGCCTGTGGGAGGAGCAGTTCTTC.

The table lists this clone with a count of one. This rearrangement joins TRBV3-1 (or the pseudogene TRBV3-2) to TRBJ1-2; 12 nucleotides match TRBD1. The CDR3 totals 14 residues. V dropped 4 bases and J dropped 8; count of bases not matched to a gene: 5. The germline V gene has CDR1 LGHDT and CDR2 YNNKEL (reference sequence). The DNA for the CDR3 is TGTGCCAGCAGCCGGGGACAGGGGGCCCAGGGCTACACCTTC. Amino acid sequence: CASSRGQGAQGYTF.

The chain combines TRBV2 with TRBJ2-5, with TRBD1 as a possible D gene (6 bases). Germline-derived CDR1 and CDR2 are SNHLY and FYNNEI. The CDR3 spans 13 residues. The V gene lost 8 bases and the J gene lost 5 bases, with 15 bases spanning the gap. CDR3 protein: CASAGATRETQYF. In DNA, the CDR3 is TGTGCCAGCGCAGGGGCCACCCGGGAGACCCAGTACTTC.

J is TRBJ1-6 and V is TRBV2, with D uncertain. V lost 2 bases and J lost 10, with 12 bases in between. The CDR3 contains 14 residues. Germline loops: CDR1 SNHLY, CDR2 FYNNEI. CDR3 loop: CASSEWEGSSPLHF. The CDR3 nucleotides are TGTGCCAGCAGTGAATGGGAGGGTTCCTCACCCCTCCACTTT.

The J gene is TRBJ2-7, the V gene TRBV24-1, with 8 bases aligning to TRBD2. V was pared by 7 bases and J by 6 bases, with 10 bases of the junction left unmatched. CDR1 is KGHDR, CDR2 SFDVKD, per germline. The CDR3 has 14 amino acids. Written as DNA, the CDR3 is TGTGCCACCAGCCGACCGGGAGGGGCTTCCGAGCAGTACTTC. This translates into CATSRPGGASEQYF.

The V gene is TRBV5-4, the J gene TRBJ2-5; TRBD2 aligns across 11 bases. V lost 1 base to trimming and J lost 5 bases; unmatched junction nucleotides: 7. This CDR3 comprises 16 residues. CDR1 SGHNT and CDR2 YYREEE come from the germline V gene (reference sequence). Here the CDR3 DNA reads TGTGCCAGCAGCTTGCGAACTAGCGGGAGCGGGGAGACCCAGTACTTC. It encodes CASSLRTSGSGETQYF.

The gene calls are TRBV5-4 and TRBJ2-2, with D perhaps matching TRBD2 (7 bases). Between the trimmed V and J ends, which lost 2 bases and 0 bases, there was a span of 11 bases. The germline V gene has CDR1 SGHNT and CDR2 YYREEE (reference sequence). The length of the CDR3 is 16 residues. CDR3 coding DNA: TGTGCCAGCAGCTTAGCGGGACATTCGAACACCGGGGAGCTGTTTTTT. Translating it yields CASSLAGHSNTGELFF.